The clone carrying this TCR beta chain showed up just a few times. The data are from a study of blood T cell repertoires in COVID-19. Original handling: How many nucleated cells were present was estimated from reference gene primer amplification. Here immunoSEQ multiplex PCR was the method, and the copy in TCRdb shows in-frame clones only, minus some. V and J calls plus clone size are reproduced from that table; the DNA served to infer D and trimming. The sample contains roughly 270,000 clones, about 85% of which appear only once. Participants spanned ages roughly 18 to 95 years and resided in about 25 US areas. Germline V gene sequence: CDR1 MRHNA, CDR2 SNTAGT. V gave up 6 bases and J gave up 5 bases; unmatched junction bases: 5. CDR3 size: 13 residues.

V gene TRBV6-4 combines with J gene TRBJ1-1; 8 bases match TRBD1. The sequence derives from a woman between 45 and 65 years old who had recovered from COVID-19. Specimen: PBMCs or T cells enriched from blood (not recorded which). CDR3 residues: CASSSGGGTEAFF. For the CDR3, the DNA is TGTGCCAGCAGCTCAGGGGGCGGGACTGAAGCTTTCTTT.